This T cell receptor (beta chain) comes out of a study of blood T cell repertoires in COVID-19 (dated by TCRdb to about 2020). As for the study more broadly: The collaborator samples originated in the United States, Italy and Spain and spanned the acute and convalescent phases of COVID-19. The material from the prospective study consisted of cDNA or gDNA derived from T cells, B-cell-depleted T cells, or PBMCs. HLA class I and class II types, where available, came from metadata supplied by the sample provider rather than from assay-based typing. The repertoires were released in a freely available public database intended as a resource for research on the immune response to SARS-CoV-2. Sample metadata almost always included a de-identified subject ID, COVID-19 status, age in years and sex. Samples were obtained from the ongoing ImmuneRACE study (first 160 participants) and from 1,254 subjects provided by 6 global collaborators. The dataset comprised deeply sampled blood TCRbeta repertoires from subjects exposed to, actively infected with, or recovered from COVID-19.

Points the paper makes about the study in general: How much clinical and demographic metadata was included differed by source and by participant, and the metadata was provided uncurated.

In the prospective study, participants were about 18 to 89 years old, resided in about two dozen geographic areas of the United States, and were enrolled through a virtual design. In the prospective study, participants were assigned to cohorts based on the clinical history participants reported in a screening survey and a study questionnaire. Recovered participants in ImmuneRACE Cohort 3 were defined as having two consecutive negative NP/OP PCR tests, clearance from a healthcare professional, or resolution of symptoms. In the prospective study, whole blood, serum and a nasopharyngeal or oropharyngeal swab were collected from each participant by mobile phlebotomists. Over a 2-month period, participants in the prospective study had the option of providing additional blood draws and questionnaires. Blood samples from the prospective study were shipped frozen or at room temperature prior to DNA extraction.

As concerns this clone: This clone's antigen is unknown. Within one base of it there is no much larger clone, and no base qualities were kept.

The immunoSEQ Assay, a bias-controlled multiplex PCR, was used to amplify TCRbeta CDR3 regions from genomic DNA. On the study's bioinformatics: Within the assay, amplification of reference gene primers was used to estimate how many nucleated cells each sample contained. To quantify the absolute abundance of each unique TCRbeta CDR3 rearrangement, sequence reads were collapsed and filtered. For each sample, productive Simpson clonality was calculated as the square root of Simpson's diversity index over productive rearrangements. The clones in this table, taken by TCRdb from immuneACCESS, are in-frame only. Not every clone is retained; where verified, under half of the shortfall comes from an unresolved V gene, and the cause of the rest is unknown. Clonal size and the V and J genes are those of that table, whereas D and trimming came from the DNA. The sample table shows 250,000 to 350,000 clones, and approximately 92% are seen once. The top ten constitute roughly 1.1% of the sample.

Trimmed from V: 2 bases; trimmed from J: 2 bases; junction bases lacking a gene match: 3. The CDR3 runs 15 residues from the cysteine to the phenylalanine. The kept DNA is CDR3 alone, 45 bases in frame from the first base. CDR1 SGHAT and CDR2 FQNNGV were looked up in the germline V gene. The sequence joins TRBV11-2 to TRBJ2-7, with 10 bases matching TRBD1. Sequences were obtained from PBMCs or T cells enriched from blood (not recorded which). This TCR derives from a woman in her twenties or thirties who had recovered from COVID-19. The sequenced DNA: TGTGCCAGCAGCTTAAGTGACAGGGGGCCCTACGAGCAGTACTTC. Translated, it gives CASSLSDRGPYEQYF.